Listed below are T cell receptor beta chains from one sample, sequenced in a study of Tregs in tolerant kidney transplant recipients. Using immunoSEQ multiplex PCR, the repertoire was profiled, and TCRdb retains in-frame clones only, with some absent. The table records under 100,000 clones, 90% to 95% of them present only once. Specimen: CD8+ T cells from blood. The receptors stem from a human donor in good health. CDR3s include the opening cysteine and the closing phenylalanine or tryptophan. D genes are given only for firm matches. Size tells how often a clone was seen (once, few, many) or the class of an expanded clone, and some rows leave it out.

len: 14
d_gene: NA
j_gene: TRBJ2-1
abundance: NA
v_gene: TRBV12-5
CDR3nt: TGTGCTAGTGGTTTTTGGGGATCTTACAATGAGCAGTTCTTC
CDR3aa: CASGFWGSYNEQFF

len: 13
d_gene: NA
j_gene: TRBJ2-5
abundance: NA
v_gene: TRBV13
CDR3nt: TGTGCCAGCAGCTTTCGCTGGGCGGAGACCCAGTACTTC
CDR3aa: CASSFRWAETQYF

len: 14
d_gene: NA
j_gene: TRBJ1-4
abundance: NA
v_gene: TRBV7-9
CDR3nt: TGTGCCAGCAGTCCCCTTGGGGGTCATGAAAAACTGTTTTTT
CDR3aa: CASSPLGGHEKLFF

len: 16
d_gene: TRBD1
j_gene: TRBJ1-1
abundance: NA
v_gene: TRBV7-2
CDR3nt: TGTGCCAGCAGCCCATTTACAGGGGCGTTCGACACTGAAGCTTTCTTT
CDR3aa: CASSPFTGAFDTEAFF

len: 14
d_gene: NA
j_gene: TRBJ1-3
abundance: NA
v_gene: TRBV7-8
CDR3nt: TGTGCCAGCAGCCATGGGGGATCTGGAAACACCATATATTTT
CDR3aa: CASSHGGSGNTIYF

len: 15
d_gene: NA
j_gene: TRBJ2-7
abundance: once
v_gene: TRBV6-6
CDR3nt: TGTGCCAGCAGTTACGGTAGCGGTGCTACCTACGAGCAGTACTTC
CDR3aa: CASSYGSGATYEQYF

len: 16
d_gene: NA
j_gene: TRBJ2-4
abundance: NA
v_gene: TRBV27
CDR3nt: TGTGCCAGCAGTTTATCGGGGGGAGAACGCTGGAACATTCAGTACTTC
CDR3aa: CASSLSGGERWNIQYF

len: 13
d_gene: NA
j_gene: TRBJ1-1
abundance: NA
v_gene: TRBV11-3
CDR3nt: TGTGCCAGCAGCTTCAGGGAGAACACTGAAGCTTTCTTT
CDR3aa: CASSFRENTEAFF

len: 13
d_gene: NA
j_gene: TRBJ2-5
abundance: NA
v_gene: TRBV7-8
CDR3nt: TGTGCCAGCAGCTTAGTTAGTACAGAGACCCAGTACTTC
CDR3aa: CASSLVSTETQYF

len: 13
d_gene: NA
j_gene: TRBJ1-1
abundance: NA
v_gene: TRBV6-1
CDR3nt: TGTGCCAGCAGTGAGATCATGAACACTGAAGCTTTCTTT
CDR3aa: CASSEIMNTEAFF

len: 15
d_gene: TRBD1
j_gene: TRBJ2-3
abundance: NA
v_gene: TRBV18
CDR3nt: TGTGCCAGCTCAAAAATGGACAGGGGCACAGATACGCAGTATTTT
CDR3aa: CASSKMDRGTDTQYF

len: 13
d_gene: NA
j_gene: TRBJ1-1
abundance: once
v_gene: TRBV19
CDR3nt: TGTGCCAGTAGTCCTCTACTGTACACTGAAGCTTTCTTT
CDR3aa: CASSPLLYTEAFF

len: 14
d_gene: NA
j_gene: TRBJ2-1
abundance: NA
v_gene: TRBV27
CDR3nt: TGTGCCAGCAGTTCGCGGAGCTCCTACAATGAGCAGTTCTTC
CDR3aa: CASSSRSSYNEQFF

len: 17
d_gene: NA
j_gene: TRBJ2-7
abundance: NA
v_gene: TRBV4-1
CDR3nt: TGCGCCAGCAGCCCCAGAATTAGCGGAACGAAGGTTAACGAGCAGTACTTC
CDR3aa: CASSPRISGTKVNEQYF

len: 15
d_gene: NA
j_gene: TRBJ2-7
abundance: NA
v_gene: TRBV6-1
CDR3nt: TGTGCCAGCAGTGAAGGATTTTCGGTACGGTACGAGCAGTACTTC
CDR3aa: CASSEGFSVRYEQYF

len: 15
d_gene: TRBD2
j_gene: TRBJ2-7
abundance: once
v_gene: TRBV6-1
CDR3nt: TGTGCCGGCTCAGGATTAGGGACTAGCAGTTACGAGCAGTACTTC
CDR3aa: CAGSGLGTSSYEQYF

len: 14
d_gene: TRBD1
j_gene: TRBJ2-5
abundance: NA
v_gene: TRBV7-9
CDR3nt: TGTGCCAGCAGCTTCCCGGACAGGGAAGAGACCCAGTACTTC
CDR3aa: CASSFPDREETQYF

len: 15
d_gene: NA
j_gene: TRBJ2-7
abundance: NA
v_gene: TRBV5-1
CDR3nt: TGCGCCAGCAGCTCCCCTGGTGGAGGGGTATACGAGCAGTACTTC
CDR3aa: CASSSPGGGVYEQYF

len: 16
d_gene: TRBD1
j_gene: TRBJ2-7
abundance: NA
v_gene: TRBV5-4
CDR3nt: TGTGCCAGCAGCTGGAGTCCGGGACAGAGCTCCTACGAGCAGTACTTC
CDR3aa: CASSWSPGQSSYEQYF

len: 14
d_gene: NA
j_gene: TRBJ1-2
abundance: NA
v_gene: TRBV6-5
CDR3nt: TGTGCCAGCAGTTACTCGCCAGCTTTCTATGGCTACACCTTC
CDR3aa: CASSYSPAFYGYTF

len: 14
d_gene: NA
j_gene: TRBJ1-6
abundance: NA
v_gene: TRBV27
CDR3nt: TGTGCCAGCAGTCCAAGGCAGGGGAATTCACCCCTCCACTTT
CDR3aa: CASSPRQGNSPLHF

len: 13
d_gene: TRBD1
j_gene: TRBJ1-2
abundance: NA
v_gene: TRBV27
CDR3nt: TGTGCCAGCAGTTCAGACAGGGAGGAGGGCTACACCTTC
CDR3aa: CASSSDREEGYTF

len: 15
d_gene: NA
j_gene: TRBJ2-1
abundance: NA
v_gene: TRBV7-9
CDR3nt: TGTGCCAGCAGCTTCGGTTCGGCTAGCGCCAATGAGCAGTTCTTC
CDR3aa: CASSFGSASANEQFF

len: 17
d_gene: TRBD2
j_gene: TRBJ2-3
abundance: NA
v_gene: TRBV9
CDR3nt: TGTGCCAGCAGCGTAGCAGGGGCGGGGGGCCGCACAGATACGCAGTATTTT
CDR3aa: CASSVAGAGGRTDTQYF

len: 16
d_gene: TRBD1
j_gene: TRBJ2-2
abundance: NA
v_gene: TRBV7-9
CDR3nt: TGTGCCAGCAGGGGAAGACAGGGGGCGAGCACCGGGGAGCTGTTTTTT
CDR3aa: CASRGRQGASTGELFF

len: 15
d_gene: TRBD1
j_gene: TRBJ2-7
abundance: NA
v_gene: TRBV5-5
CDR3nt: TGTGCCAGCAGGGGACAGTTTTCGAGCTCCTACGAGCAGTACTTC
CDR3aa: CASRGQFSSSYEQYF

len: 15
d_gene: NA
j_gene: TRBJ2-7
abundance: NA
v_gene: TRBV7-9
CDR3nt: TGTGCCAGCAGCTACCACTCACAGGGTTCCTACGAGCAGTACTTC
CDR3aa: CASSYHSQGSYEQYF

len: 12
d_gene: NA
j_gene: TRBJ2-2
abundance: NA
v_gene: TRBV13
CDR3nt: TGTGCCAGCAGCCCCTTAACCGGGGAGCTGTTTTTT
CDR3aa: CASSPLTGELFF

len: 12
d_gene: NA
j_gene: TRBJ1-2
abundance: NA
v_gene: TRBV4-2
CDR3nt: TGTGCCAGCAGCCAAGAAGGGGTTAGGAACACCTTC
CDR3aa: CASSQEGVRNTF

len: 14
d_gene: NA
j_gene: TRBJ2-2
abundance: NA
v_gene: TRBV5-6
CDR3nt: TGTGCCAGCAGCTCCCCAGGGGACACCGGGGAGCTGTTTTTT
CDR3aa: CASSSPGDTGELFF

len: 16
d_gene: TRBD1
j_gene: TRBJ2-1
abundance: NA
v_gene: TRBV27
CDR3nt: TGTGCCAGCAGTTGGTCCCGGGACAGGGTGTACAATGAGCAGTTCTTC
CDR3aa: CASSWSRDRVYNEQFF

len: 12
d_gene: NA
j_gene: TRBJ2-7
abundance: once
v_gene: TRBV2
CDR3nt: TGTGCCAGCAGTGGGACAGCCTACGAGCAGTACTTC
CDR3aa: CASSGTAYEQYF

len: 15
d_gene: NA
j_gene: TRBJ2-3
abundance: NA
v_gene: TRBV15
CDR3nt: TGTGCCACCAGCAGTGAACAGGGTGCCACAGATACGCAGTATTTT
CDR3aa: CATSSEQGATDTQYF

len: 13
d_gene: NA
j_gene: TRBJ2-1
abundance: NA
v_gene: TRBV7-9
CDR3nt: TGTGCCAGCAGCGGGGACTGGCCGACTGAGCAGTTCTTC
CDR3aa: CASSGDWPTEQFF

len: 13
d_gene: TRBD1
j_gene: TRBJ2-7
abundance: NA
v_gene: TRBV19
CDR3nt: TGTGCCAGTAGTTACGACAGGGAGCACGAGCAGTACTTC
CDR3aa: CASSYDREHEQYF

len: 13
d_gene: NA
j_gene: TRBJ1-4
abundance: NA
v_gene: TRBV19
CDR3nt: TGTGCCAGTGCGGACAGAACTAATGAAAAACTGTTTTTT
CDR3aa: CASADRTNEKLFF

len: 15
d_gene: NA
j_gene: TRBJ1-1
abundance: NA
v_gene: TRBV18
CDR3nt: TGTGCCAGCTCACCGGGCGGACTTTTGAACACTGAAGCTTTCTTT
CDR3aa: CASSPGGLLNTEAFF

len: 13
d_gene: NA
j_gene: TRBJ2-5
abundance: NA
v_gene: TRBV4-1
CDR3nt: TGCGCCAGCAGCCCACGGGCCCGAGAGACCCAGTACTTC
CDR3aa: CASSPRARETQYF

len: 15
d_gene: NA
j_gene: TRBJ2-1
abundance: NA
v_gene: TRBV27
CDR3nt: TGTGCCAGCAGTCCTCTCGCGGGGACCTACAATGAGCAGTTCTTC
CDR3aa: CASSPLAGTYNEQFF

len: 16
d_gene: NA
j_gene: TRBJ2-3
abundance: NA
v_gene: TRBV4-2
CDR3nt: TGTGCCAGCAGCCAAGATACGGGACTGTCCACAGATACGCAGTATTTT
CDR3aa: CASSQDTGLSTDTQYF

len: 16
d_gene: NA
j_gene: TRBJ1-1
abundance: once
v_gene: TRBV4-2
CDR3nt: TGTGCCAGCAGCCAAGCGTTCAGGGGACCGAACACTGAAGCTTTCTTT
CDR3aa: CASSQAFRGPNTEAFF

len: 17
d_gene: TRBD1
j_gene: TRBJ1-4
abundance: NA
v_gene: TRBV5-4
CDR3nt: TGTGCCAGCAGCTTGGGAGACAGGGGGCCAGCTAATGAAAAACTGTTTTTT
CDR3aa: CASSLGDRGPANEKLFF

len: 14
d_gene: NA
j_gene: TRBJ2-7
abundance: NA
v_gene: TRBV15
CDR3nt: TGTGCCACCAGCAGCCTTGGTGGGACCTACGAGCAGTACTTC
CDR3aa: CATSSLGGTYEQYF

len: 14
d_gene: NA
j_gene: TRBJ2-7
abundance: NA
v_gene: TRBV7-5
CDR3nt: TGTGTCAGAAGCTTAGAACTCGCTGGCTACGAGCAGTACTTC
CDR3aa: CVRSLELAGYEQYF